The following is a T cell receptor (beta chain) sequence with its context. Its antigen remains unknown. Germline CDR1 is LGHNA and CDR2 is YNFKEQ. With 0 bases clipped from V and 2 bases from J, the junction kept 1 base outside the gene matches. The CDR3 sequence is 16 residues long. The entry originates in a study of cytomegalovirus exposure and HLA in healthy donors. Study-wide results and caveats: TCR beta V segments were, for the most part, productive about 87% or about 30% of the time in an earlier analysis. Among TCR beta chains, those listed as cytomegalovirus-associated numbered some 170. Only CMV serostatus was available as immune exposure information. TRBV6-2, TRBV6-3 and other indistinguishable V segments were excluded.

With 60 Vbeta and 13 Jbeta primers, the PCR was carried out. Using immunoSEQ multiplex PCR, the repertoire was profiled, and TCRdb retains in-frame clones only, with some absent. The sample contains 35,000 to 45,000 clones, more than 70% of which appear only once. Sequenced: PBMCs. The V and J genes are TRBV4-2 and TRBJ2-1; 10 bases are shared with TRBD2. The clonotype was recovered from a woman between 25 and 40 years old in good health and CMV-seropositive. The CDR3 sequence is CASSQDGTSAYNEQFF. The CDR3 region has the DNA TGTGCCAGCAGCCAAGATGGGACTAGCGCCTACAATGAGCAGTTCTTC.